This T cell receptor (beta chain) comes out of a study of cytomegalovirus exposure and HLA in healthy donors. Trimming cost V 5 bases and J 6 bases, with 13 bases left between them. The CDR3 extends over 13 amino acids. CDR1 is MNHEY, CDR2 SVGAGI, per germline. TCRdb's table, derived via immunoSEQ multiplex PCR, lists solely in-frame clones and lacks some. The sample has about 98,000 clones, about 83% seen once. For this clone: Its target is not known.

Findings and limits, study-wide: The TCR clusters that emerged in the first cohort tended, a later analysis found, to co-occur in the approximately 110 validation repertoires. Rarity held for most TCR sequences, but there were some public TCRs that occurred in many donors. Associated with cytomegalovirus, according to the listing, were some 180 TCR beta chains.

From the approximately 120-subject validation cohort, which was separate from the approximately 700-subject first cohort, the donors were drawn. This receptor was taken from a woman aged 25 to 39 in good health and CMV-seronegative. Material: PBMCs. V and J are TRBV6-5 and TRBJ1-2, with TRBD1 as a possible D gene (6 bases). The CDR3 sequence: CASSTTGHNGYTF. In DNA form, the CDR3 reads TGTGCCAGCAGTACGACAGGTCATAATGGCTACACCTTC.